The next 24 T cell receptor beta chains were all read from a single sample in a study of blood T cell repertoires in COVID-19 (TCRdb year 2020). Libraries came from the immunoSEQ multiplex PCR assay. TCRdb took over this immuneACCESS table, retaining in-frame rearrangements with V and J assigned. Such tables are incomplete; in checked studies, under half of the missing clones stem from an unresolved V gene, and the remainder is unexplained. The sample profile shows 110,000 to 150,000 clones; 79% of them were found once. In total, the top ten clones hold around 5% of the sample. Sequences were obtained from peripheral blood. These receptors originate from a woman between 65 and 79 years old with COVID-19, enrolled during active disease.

Here the CDR3 reads CASSIQGASNQPQHF. The CDR3 bases are TGTGCCAGCAGCATACAGGGAGCTAGCAATCAGCCCCAGCATTTT. The chain couples TRBV5-4 to TRBJ1-5; possibly TRBD1 for D (6 bases). The CDR3 totals 15 residues. Deletions cut 4 bases from V and 0 bases from J, with 11 bases between. The germline CDR1 and CDR2 sequences are SGHNT and YYREEE (reference sequence).

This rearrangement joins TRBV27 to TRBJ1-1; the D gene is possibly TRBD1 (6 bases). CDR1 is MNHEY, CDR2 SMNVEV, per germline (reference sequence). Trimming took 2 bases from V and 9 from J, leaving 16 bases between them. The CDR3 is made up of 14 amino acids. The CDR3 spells CASSLGVGWGQAFF. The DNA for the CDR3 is TGTGCCAGCAGTTTAGGAGTTGGGTGGGGGCAAGCTTTCTTT.

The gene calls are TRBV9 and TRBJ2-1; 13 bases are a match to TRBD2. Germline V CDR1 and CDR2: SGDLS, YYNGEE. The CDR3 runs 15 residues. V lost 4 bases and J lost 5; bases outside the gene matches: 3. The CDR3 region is CASSIGTSGDNEQFF. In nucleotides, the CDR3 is TGTGCCAGCAGCATAGGGACTAGCGGGGACAATGAGCAGTTCTTC.

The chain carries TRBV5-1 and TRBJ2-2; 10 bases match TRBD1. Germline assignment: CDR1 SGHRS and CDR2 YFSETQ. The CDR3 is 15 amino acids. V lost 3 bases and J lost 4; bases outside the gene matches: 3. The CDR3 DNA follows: TGCGCCAGCAGCTGGGGACAGGGGTCCACCGGGGAGCTGTTTTTT. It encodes CASSWGQGSTGELFF.

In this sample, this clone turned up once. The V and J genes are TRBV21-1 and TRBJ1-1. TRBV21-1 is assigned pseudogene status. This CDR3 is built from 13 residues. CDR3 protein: CASSKGGCGEAFF. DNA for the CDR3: TGTGCCAGCAGCAAGGGGGGGTGTGGTGAAGCTTTCTTT.

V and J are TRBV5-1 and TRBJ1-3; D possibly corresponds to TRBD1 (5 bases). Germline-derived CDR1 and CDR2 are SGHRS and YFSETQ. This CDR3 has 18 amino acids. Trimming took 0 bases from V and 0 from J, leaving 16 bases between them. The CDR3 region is CASSLEGLVTSSGNTIYF. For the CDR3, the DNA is TGCGCCAGCAGCTTGGAGGGACTCGTGACCAGCTCTGGAAACACCATATATTTT. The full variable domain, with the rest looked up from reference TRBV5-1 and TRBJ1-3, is KAGVTQTPRYLIKTRGQQVTLSCSPISGHRSVSWYQQTPGQGLQFLFEYFSETQRNKGNFPGRFSGRQFSNSRSEMNVSTLELGDSALYLCASSLEGLVTSSGNTIYFGEGSWLTVV.

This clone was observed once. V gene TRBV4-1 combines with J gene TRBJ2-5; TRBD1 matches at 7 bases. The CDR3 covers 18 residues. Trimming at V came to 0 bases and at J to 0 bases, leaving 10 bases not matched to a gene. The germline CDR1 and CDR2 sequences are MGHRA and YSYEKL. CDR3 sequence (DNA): TGCGCCAGCAGCCAAGAGACAGTACAGGGGCCATACCAAGAGACCCAGTACTTC. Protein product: CASSQETVQGPYQETQYF.

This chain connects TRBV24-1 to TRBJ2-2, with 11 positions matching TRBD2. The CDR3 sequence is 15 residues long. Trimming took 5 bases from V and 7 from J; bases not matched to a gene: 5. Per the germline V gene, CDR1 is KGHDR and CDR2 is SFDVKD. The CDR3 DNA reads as TGTGCCACCAGTGTTGGGACTAGCGGCGACGGGGAGCTGTTTTTT. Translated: CATSVGTSGDGELFF.

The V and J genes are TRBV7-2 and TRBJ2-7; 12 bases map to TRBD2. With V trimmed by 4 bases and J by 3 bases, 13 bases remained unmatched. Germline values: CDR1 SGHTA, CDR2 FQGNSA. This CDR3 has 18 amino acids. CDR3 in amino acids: CASSSPRTSGEGYYEQYF. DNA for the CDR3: TGTGCCAGCAGCTCACCAAGGACTAGCGGGGAGGGGTACTACGAGCAGTACTTC.

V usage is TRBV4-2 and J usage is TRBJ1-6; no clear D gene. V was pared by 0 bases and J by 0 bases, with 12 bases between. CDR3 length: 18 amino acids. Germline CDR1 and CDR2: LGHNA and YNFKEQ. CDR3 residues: CASSQDHRTSSYNSPLHF. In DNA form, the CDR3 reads TGTGCCAGCAGCCAAGATCATCGTACGAGCTCCTATAATTCACCCCTCCACTTT.

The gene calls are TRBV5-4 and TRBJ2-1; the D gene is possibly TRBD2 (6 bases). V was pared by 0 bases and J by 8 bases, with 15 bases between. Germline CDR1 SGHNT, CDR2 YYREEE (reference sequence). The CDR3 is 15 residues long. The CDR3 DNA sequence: TGTGCCAGCAGCTTGGCGGGGATGGGGGAGGATGAGCAGTTCTTC. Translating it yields CASSLAGMGEDEQFF. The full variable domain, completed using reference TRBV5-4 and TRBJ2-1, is ETGVTQSPTHLIKTRGQQVTLRCSSQSGHNTVSWYQQALGQGPQFIFQYYREEENGRGNFPPRFSGLQFPNYSSELNVNALELDDSALYLCASSLAGMGEDEQFFGPGTRLTVL.

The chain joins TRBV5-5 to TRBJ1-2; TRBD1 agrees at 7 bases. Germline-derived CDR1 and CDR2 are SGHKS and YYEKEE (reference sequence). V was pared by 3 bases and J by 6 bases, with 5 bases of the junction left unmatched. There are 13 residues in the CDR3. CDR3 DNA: TGTGCCAGCAGCTGGGGACAGTTCGATGGCTACACCTTC. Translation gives CASSWGQFDGYTF.

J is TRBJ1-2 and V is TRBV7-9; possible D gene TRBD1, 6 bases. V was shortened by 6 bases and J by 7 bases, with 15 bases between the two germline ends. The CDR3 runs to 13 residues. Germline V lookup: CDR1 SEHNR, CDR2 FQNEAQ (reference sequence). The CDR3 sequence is CASRTQGTTGYTF. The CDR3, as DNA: TGTGCCAGCAGAACTCAGGGGACCACTGGCTACACCTTC.

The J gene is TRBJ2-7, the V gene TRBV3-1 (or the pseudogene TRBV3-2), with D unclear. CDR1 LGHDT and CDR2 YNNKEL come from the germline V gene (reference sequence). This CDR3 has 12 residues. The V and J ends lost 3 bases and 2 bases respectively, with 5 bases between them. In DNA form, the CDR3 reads TGTGCCAGCAGCCATATCCCCTACGAGCAGTACTTC. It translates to CASSHIPYEQYF.

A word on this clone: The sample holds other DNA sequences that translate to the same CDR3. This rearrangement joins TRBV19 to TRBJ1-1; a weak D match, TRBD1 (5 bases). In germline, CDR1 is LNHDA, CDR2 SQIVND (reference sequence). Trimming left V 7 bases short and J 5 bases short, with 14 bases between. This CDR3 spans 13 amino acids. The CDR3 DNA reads TGTGCCAGTAAGCGGGGTGGGGGGACTGAAGCTTTCTTT. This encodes CASKRGGGTEAFF.

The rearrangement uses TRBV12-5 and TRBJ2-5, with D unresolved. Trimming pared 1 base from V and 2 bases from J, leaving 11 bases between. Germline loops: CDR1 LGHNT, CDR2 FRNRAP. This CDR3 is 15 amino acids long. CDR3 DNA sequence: TGTGCTAGTGGTTTGGGTATCGACGGGCAAGAGACCCAGTACTTC. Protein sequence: CASGLGIDGQETQYF.

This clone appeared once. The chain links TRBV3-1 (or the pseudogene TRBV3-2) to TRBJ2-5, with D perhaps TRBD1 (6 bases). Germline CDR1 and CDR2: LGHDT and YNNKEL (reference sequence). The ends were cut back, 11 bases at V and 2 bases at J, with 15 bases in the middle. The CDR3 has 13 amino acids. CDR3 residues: CAAAATGQETQYF. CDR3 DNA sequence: TGTGCCGCGGCGGCGACAGGACAAGAGACCCAGTACTTC.

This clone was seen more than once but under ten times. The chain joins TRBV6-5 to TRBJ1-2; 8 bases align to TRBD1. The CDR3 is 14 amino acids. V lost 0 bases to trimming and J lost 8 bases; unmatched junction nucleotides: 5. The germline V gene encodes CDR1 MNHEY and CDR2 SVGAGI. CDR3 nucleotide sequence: TGTGCCAGCAGTTACTCCCAGGGGGCGAGGGGCTACACCTTC. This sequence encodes CASSYSQGARGYTF.

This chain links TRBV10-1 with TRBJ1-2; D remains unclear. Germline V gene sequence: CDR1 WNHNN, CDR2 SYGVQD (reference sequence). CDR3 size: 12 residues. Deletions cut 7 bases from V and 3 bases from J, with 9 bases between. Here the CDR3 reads CASTLDYYGYTF. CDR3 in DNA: TGCGCCAGCACCCTAGACTACTATGGCTACACCTTC.

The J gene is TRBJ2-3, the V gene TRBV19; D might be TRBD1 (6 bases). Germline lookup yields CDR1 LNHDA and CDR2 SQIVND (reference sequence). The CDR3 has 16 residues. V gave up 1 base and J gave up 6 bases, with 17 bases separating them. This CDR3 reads CASSIGQTGPRDTQYF. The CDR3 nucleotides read TGTGCCAGTAGTATAGGACAGACAGGTCCTCGGGATACGCAGTATTTT.

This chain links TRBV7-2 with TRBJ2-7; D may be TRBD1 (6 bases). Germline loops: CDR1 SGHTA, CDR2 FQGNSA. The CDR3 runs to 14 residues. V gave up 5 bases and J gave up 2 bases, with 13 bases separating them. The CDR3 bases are TGTGCCAGCAGCCCTACAGGGCGGGCCTACGAGCAGTACTTC. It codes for CASSPTGRAYEQYF.

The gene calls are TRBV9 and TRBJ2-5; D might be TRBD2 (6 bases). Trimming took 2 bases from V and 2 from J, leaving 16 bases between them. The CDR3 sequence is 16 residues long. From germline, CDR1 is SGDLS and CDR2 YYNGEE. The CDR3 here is CASSVSAGGVQETQYF. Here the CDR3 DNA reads TGTGCCAGCAGCGTCTCAGCGGGTGGCGTGCAAGAGACCCAGTACTTC. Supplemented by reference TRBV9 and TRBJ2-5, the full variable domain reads DSGVTQTPKHLITATGQRVTLRCSPRSGDLSVYWYQQSLDQGLQFLIQYYNGEERAKGNILERFSAQQFPDLHSELNLSSLELGDSALYFCASSVSAGGVQETQYFGPGTRLLVL.

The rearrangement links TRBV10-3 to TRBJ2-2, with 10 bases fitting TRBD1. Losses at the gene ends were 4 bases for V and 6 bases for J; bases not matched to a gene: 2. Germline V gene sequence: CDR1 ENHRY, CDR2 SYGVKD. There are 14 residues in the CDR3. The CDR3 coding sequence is TGTGCCATCAGTGGACAGGGGGCAGCCGGGGAGCTGTTTTTT. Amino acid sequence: CAISGQGAAGELFF.

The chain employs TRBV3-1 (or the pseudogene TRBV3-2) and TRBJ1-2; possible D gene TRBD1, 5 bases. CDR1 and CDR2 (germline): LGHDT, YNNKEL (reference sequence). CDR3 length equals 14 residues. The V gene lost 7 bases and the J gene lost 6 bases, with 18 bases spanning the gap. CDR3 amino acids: CASTLTGAKNGYTF. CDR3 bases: TGTGCCAGCACCCTGACTGGGGCTAAGAATGGCTACACCTTC.